This T cell receptor (beta chain) was captured in a study of blood T cell repertoires in COVID-19. Study details: Acute and convalescent COVID-19 samples came from the United States, Italy and Spain. In each case, the material was cDNA or gDNA derived from T cells, B-cell-depleted T cells, or PBMCs.

Germline assignment: CDR1 SGHRS and CDR2 YFSETQ. The CDR3 loop spans 15 amino acids. Trimming at V came to 4 bases and at J to 3 bases, leaving 6 bases not matched to a gene. TCRdb's copy holds only in-frame clones and misses some; the assay was immunoSEQ multiplex PCR. There are 450,000 to 500,000 clones in the sample; approximately 85% occur only once, and 3.2% lies in the top ten. The sequenced sample consisted of peripheral blood. The chain couples TRBV5-1 to TRBJ2-7; 11 bases fit TRBD2. The sequence derives from a human donor in a cohort sampled during active COVID-19. CDR3 sequence (DNA): TGCGCCAGCAGCCAGGGGACTAGCGGAGTCTACGAGCAGTACTTC. It specifies CASSQGTSGVYEQYF.